This T cell receptor beta chain was obtained from a study of shared clonotypes between healthy human individuals (dated by TCRdb to about 2020). Study-wide context: The cohort comprised two women and a few men aged 18 to 49 years. Each donor's leukapheresis produced roughly between about 0.8 and 10 billion PBMCs. For each donor, three plates each were used for CD4 naive and CD4 memory, two plates were used for CD8 naive, and one plate was used for CD8 memory. The study deeply sequenced blood TCR repertoires of five healthy adults to estimate repertoire size and the extent of clonotype sharing between individuals. Libraries were prepared and TCR repertoires were sequenced by different laboratories using diverse techniques, in order to increase sequencing depth and limit assay-specific biases.

Healthy HIV-negative adults with no recently reported acute infections or vaccinations were included as donors. Every donor was a Caucasian adult living in Nashville, Tennessee, USA. CD4+ T cells were enriched by magnetic negative selection; naive cells were then positively selected on CD45RA, and the negative fraction formed the memory subset. Blood was collected by leukapheresis, and PBMCs were isolated by Ficoll-Histopaque density gradient centrifugation and then cryopreserved in liquid nitrogen vapor phase. Purity and quantity of every magnetically sorted T cell population were checked by analytical flow cytometry. Genomic DNA was isolated from each sorted fraction and quantified by UV absorbance on a Nanodrop 2000c. Using the deep immunoSEQ assay, TCR CDR3 regions were amplified from genomic DNA by multiplex PCR. For each cell subset, the extracted genomic DNA was distributed evenly across all wells of several immunoSEQ 96-well plates, and each plate served as one replicate. For sorted subsets, each replicate PCR was loaded with roughly 200 ng genomic DNA, equivalent to 32,000 or so T cell genomes. The purified libraries were quantified using a Qubit 3.0 fluorometer, sized with a Bioanalyzer 2100, and then quantified again using the KAPA Library Quantification kit. Every immunoSEQ 96-well plate was sequenced on a dedicated single-read 150-cycle Illumina NextSeq 550 flow cell. Per the source publication's procedure: Because the immunoSEQ output held only junctional sequences and lacked quality scores, the filtering could not match the filtering applied to full-length reads. Sequences were annotated with PyIR, a Python wrapper for IgBLAST v1.9, using IMGT germline references to assign V/J genes and CDR3. Reads were removed for weak V/J assignments (E-value above 1e-6), missing CDR3, stop codons, out-of-frame junctions, or ambiguous translated residues. A V3J clonotype was defined by an identical inferred V gene, J gene, and CDR3 amino acid sequence. Percentage overlap between repertoires was computed as shared unique clonotypes divided by the size of the smaller repertoire. Repertoire richness was assessed with RTK rarefaction, the Chao1 estimator, and Recon v2.1 estimates of unobserved clonotypes. Generation probabilities for all TCRbeta clonotypes obtained by the gDNA method from a handful of donors were computed using OLGA. Not all clones reach the TCRdb copy of this immuneACCESS table, which keeps in-frame sequences only. Checked studies attribute under half of the gap to unresolved V genes and leave the rest unexplained. That table gives V, J and clone size, and the DNA gave D and trimming. The sample records around 200,000 clones, about 93% of which are singletons. Jointly, the top ten make up around 0.067% of the sample.

Details on this clone: Its cognate antigen has yet to be identified. No base quality values were provided; no much bigger clone lies one nucleotide off.

Here is what the overall study found, with its caveats: Compared with non-shared clonotypes, clonotypes shared by all four sorted-subset donors had higher generation probabilities. Naive subsets generally had larger estimated clonotype richness than memory subsets did. The small number of donors limited the genetic and exposure-history diversity represented. Sampling was restricted to blood, and TCR repertoires in tissues likely differ from the TCR repertoires found in blood. Sharing across several donors was observed for around 5% of naive CD4, under 4% of naive CD8, 2% to 2.5% of memory CD4, and roughly 0.4% of memory CD8 clonotypes. Based on pairwise subsampling, the degree of clonotype sharing among donors was expected to be affected by sequencing depth. Incomplete sequencing was indicated by rarefaction of sorted-subset datasets, despite the large sequencing depth.

The V end loses 3 bases and the J end loses 3 bases, and a stretch of 5 bases separates them. The germline V gene provides CDR1 MDHEN and CDR2 SYDVKM. The CDR3 covers 12 residues, taking in both the cysteine and the phenylalanine. Only the CDR3 part of the read is kept: 36 bases, read in frame from the first base. The receptor comes from a woman aged 25-40 years in good health. Recombination linked TRBV28 to TRBJ2-5; there is no confident call for the D gene. The sample was naive CD4+ T cells sorted from blood. This sample's cell subset or site label indicates: CD45RA+ positively selected. The nucleotide sequence is given as TGTGCCAGCAGTTTTTGGAAAGAGACCCAGTACTTC. Its protein product is CASSFWKETQYF.